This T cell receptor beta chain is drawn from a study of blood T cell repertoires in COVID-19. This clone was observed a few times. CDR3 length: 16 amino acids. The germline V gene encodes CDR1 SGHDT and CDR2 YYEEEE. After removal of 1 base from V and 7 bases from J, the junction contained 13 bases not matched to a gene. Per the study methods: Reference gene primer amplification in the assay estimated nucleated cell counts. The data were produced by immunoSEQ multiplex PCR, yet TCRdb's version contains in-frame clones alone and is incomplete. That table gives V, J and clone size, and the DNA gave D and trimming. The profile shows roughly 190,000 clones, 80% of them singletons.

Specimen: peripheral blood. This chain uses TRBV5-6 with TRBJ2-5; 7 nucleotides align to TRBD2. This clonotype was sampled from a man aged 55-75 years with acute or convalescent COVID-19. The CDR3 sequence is CASSLRGVPPRGTQYF. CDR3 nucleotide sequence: TGTGCCAGCAGCTTGCGGGGGGTTCCTCCGCGAGGGACCCAGTACTTC.